These T cell receptor beta chains were read from a single sample in a study of OX40 agonist ivuxolimab in advanced cancers. Here immunoSEQ multiplex PCR was the method, and the copy in TCRdb shows in-frame clones only, minus some. Of 30,000 to 40,000 clones in the sample, 89% are singletons; the top ten hold around 41%. The input for sequencing was CD4+ or CD8+ T cells sorted from blood, taken in a trial of the OX40 agonist ivuxolimab. The source of these receptors is an adult with an advanced solid tumor such as melanoma, head and neck, liver or kidney cancer. Both conserved end residues are trimmed from each CDR3. The order of the fields is CDR3 protein, clone size, V gene, J gene. Part of the rows lack a size; the others show once, few, many or a class for expanded clones.

CDR3aa: ASSVGGSVDQPQH
abundance: few
v_gene: TRBV9
j_gene: TRBJ1-5

CDR3aa: ASSPGESTEAF
abundance: -
v_gene: TRBV18
j_gene: TRBJ1-1

CDR3aa: ATSRGAGVEAF
abundance: -
v_gene: TRBV15
j_gene: TRBJ1-1

CDR3aa: ASSQFEHYEQY
abundance: -
v_gene: TRBV11-3
j_gene: TRBJ2-7

CDR3aa: ASSLGDRTYEQY
abundance: once
v_gene: TRBV5-1
j_gene: TRBJ2-7

CDR3aa: ASSSDRDPATNEKLF
abundance: -
v_gene: TRBV7-9
j_gene: TRBJ1-4

CDR3aa: ASSTMENTEAF
abundance: -
v_gene: TRBV6-4
j_gene: TRBJ1-1

CDR3aa: ASSLRLATDTQY
abundance: -
v_gene: TRBV7-3
j_gene: TRBJ2-3

CDR3aa: ASHSPRAGLIATNEKLF
abundance: -
v_gene: TRBV19
j_gene: TRBJ1-4

CDR3aa: ASSLEGTEAF
abundance: -
v_gene: TRBV5-1
j_gene: TRBJ1-1

CDR3aa: ASSRATGELF
abundance: -
v_gene: TRBV7-9
j_gene: TRBJ2-2

CDR3aa: ASSIGKRSYEQY
abundance: few
v_gene: TRBV28
j_gene: TRBJ2-7

CDR3aa: AISESTDEAF
abundance: -
v_gene: TRBV10-3
j_gene: TRBJ1-1

CDR3aa: ASSQDIPRTGRRTDTQY
abundance: -
v_gene: TRBV4-1
j_gene: TRBJ2-3

CDR3aa: ASSAGGPETQY
abundance: -
v_gene: TRBV7-9
j_gene: TRBJ2-5

CDR3aa: ASSPGTSGYNEQF
abundance: -
v_gene: TRBV9
j_gene: TRBJ2-1

CDR3aa: ASSEGTVPYEQY
abundance: -
v_gene: TRBV2
j_gene: TRBJ2-7

CDR3aa: ASSFAGGQYGYT
abundance: -
v_gene: TRBV27
j_gene: TRBJ1-2

CDR3aa: ASSETSVPNQETQY
abundance: -
v_gene: TRBV6-1
j_gene: TRBJ2-5

CDR3aa: ASSPFSSGGAYEQF
abundance: -
v_gene: TRBV27
j_gene: TRBJ2-1

CDR3aa: ASSFGLPGPNHPYEQY
abundance: -
v_gene: TRBV5-4
j_gene: TRBJ2-7

CDR3aa: ASSLNLQGALAGANVLT
abundance: -
v_gene: TRBV7-8
j_gene: TRBJ2-6

CDR3aa: ASKVPGGAGELF
abundance: -
v_gene: TRBV7-2
j_gene: TRBJ2-2

CDR3aa: ASRGGSSYNEQF
abundance: -
v_gene: TRBV13
j_gene: TRBJ2-1

CDR3aa: ASSQEGGASTGELF
abundance: -
v_gene: TRBV4-3
j_gene: TRBJ2-2

CDR3aa: ASSALSVGQGMLGMNTEAF
abundance: once
v_gene: TRBV27
j_gene: TRBJ1-1

CDR3aa: ASSQAGIGT
abundance: -
v_gene: TRBV6-5
j_gene: TRBJ1-2